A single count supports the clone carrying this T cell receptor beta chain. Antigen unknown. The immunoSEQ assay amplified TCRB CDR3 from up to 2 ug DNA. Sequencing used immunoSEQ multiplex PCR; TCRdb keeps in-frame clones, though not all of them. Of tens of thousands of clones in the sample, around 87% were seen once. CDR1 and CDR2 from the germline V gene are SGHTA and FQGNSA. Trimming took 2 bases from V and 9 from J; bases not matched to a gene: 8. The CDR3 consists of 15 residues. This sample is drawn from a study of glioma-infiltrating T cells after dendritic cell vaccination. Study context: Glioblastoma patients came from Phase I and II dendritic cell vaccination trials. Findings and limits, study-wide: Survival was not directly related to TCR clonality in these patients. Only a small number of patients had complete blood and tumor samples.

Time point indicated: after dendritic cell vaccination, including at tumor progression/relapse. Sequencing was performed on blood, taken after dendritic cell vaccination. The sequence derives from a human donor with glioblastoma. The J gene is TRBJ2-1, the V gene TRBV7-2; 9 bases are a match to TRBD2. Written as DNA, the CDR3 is TGTGCCAGCAGCTTAACTAGCGGGCCTGGGGTTGAGCAGTTCTTC. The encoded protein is CASSLTSGPGVEQFF. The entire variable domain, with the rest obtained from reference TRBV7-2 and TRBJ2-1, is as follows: GAGVSQSPSNKVTEKGKDVELRCDPISGHTALYWYRQSLGQGLEFLIYFQGNSAPDKSGLPSDRFSAERTGGSVSTLTIQRTQQEDSAVYLCASSLTSGPGVEQFFGPGTRLTVL.